A few counts support the clone carrying this T cell receptor (beta chain). Its matching antigen is unknown. This CDR3 is also generated by other DNA sequences in the sample. Naive CD8 cells comprised CD45RO-negative, CCR7-positively selected cells, excluding terminally differentiated effector memory CD45RA+ cells. The sample comes from a study of shared clonotypes between healthy human individuals. Background on the study: CD4 naive cells filled three plates per donor, CD4 memory three, CD8 naive two and CD8 memory one.

Authors' data handling: ImmunoSEQ output lacked quality scores and full-length reads, limiting matched filtering. Measured with immunoSEQ multiplex PCR; TCRdb has only the in-frame clones, and not every one. V, J and clone size were drawn from that table, and D and trimming were deduced from the DNA. The table shows under 850,000 clones, with 92% occurring only once. The CDR3 consists of 13 residues. V lost 3 bases, J lost 1 base, and 7 bases lay in between. Per germline, CDR1 LNHNV and CDR2 YYDKDF (reference sequence). Study conclusions and caveats: Rarefaction revealed incomplete sorted-subset sequencing despite large depth. Among a handful of donors, approximately 5% of naive CD4 clonotypes were found in common.

The sequence was collected from a man aged 25-40 years in good health. The genes are TRBV15 and TRBJ2-7; D is unclear. The specimen was naive CD8+ T cells sorted from blood. CDR3 bases: TGTGCCACCAGCAGGGATCAATCCTACGAGCAGTACTTC. It yields the protein CATSRDQSYEQYF.